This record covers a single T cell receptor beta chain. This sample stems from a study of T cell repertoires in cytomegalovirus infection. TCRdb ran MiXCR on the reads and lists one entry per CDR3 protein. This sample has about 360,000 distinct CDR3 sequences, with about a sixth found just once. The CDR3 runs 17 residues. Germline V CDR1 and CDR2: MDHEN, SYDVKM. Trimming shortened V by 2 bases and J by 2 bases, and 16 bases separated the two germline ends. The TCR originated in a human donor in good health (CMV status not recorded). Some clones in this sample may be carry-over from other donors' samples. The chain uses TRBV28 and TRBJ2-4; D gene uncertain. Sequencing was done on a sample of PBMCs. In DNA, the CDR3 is TGTGCCAGCAGTTTAGGTCTACCACTCCGATCCAAAAACATTCAGTACTTC. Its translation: CASSLGLPLRSKNIQYF.